These 5 T cell receptor beta chains came from one sample sequenced in a study of T cells in localized non-small cell lung cancer (dated by TCRdb to 2020 to 2021). Library preparation was by the immunoSEQ multiplex PCR assay. TCRdb obtained this table from immuneACCESS and retained in-frame rearrangements with V and J assigned. These tables miss some clones; where compared with another copy, unresolved V genes account for less than half of the shortfall, and the remainder is unexplained. This sample lists more than 45,000 clones; approximately 80% were detected once. Less than 20% of the sample lies in the top ten. This sample comprised peripheral blood, obtained before any cancer treatment. The source is a man between 40 and 69 years old with stage I squamous cell lung carcinoma.

The chain uses TRBV5-1 and TRBJ2-5, with a tentative D call TRBD2 (6 bases). The V gene lost 1 base and the J gene lost 10 bases, with 14 bases spanning the gap. Germline loops: CDR1 SGHRS, CDR2 YFSETQ. The length of the CDR3 is 13 residues. The CDR3 loop is CASSLTGLPHQYF. The CDR3 bases are TGCGCCAGCAGCTTGACGGGACTCCCACACCAGTACTTC.

The CDR3, as DNA: TGTGCCAGCAGTCCCCAGGGTAGTAGTTCCTACGAGCAGTACTTC. Residues: CASSPQGSSSYEQYF. The J gene is TRBJ2-7, the V gene TRBV28; tentative D call: TRBD1 (5 bases). V was cut by 5 bases and J by 1 base, with 15 bases left in between. Germline lookup yields CDR1 MDHEN and CDR2 SYDVKM. The CDR3 covers 15 residues.

This clone showed up just once. The chain is built from TRBV7-7 and TRBJ2-1; D is perhaps TRBD2 (6 bases). This CDR3 has 12 amino acids. Trimming pared 4 bases from V and 12 bases from J, leaving 13 bases between. In germline, CDR1 is SSHAT, CDR2 FNYEAQ (reference sequence). In nucleotides, the CDR3 is TGTGCCAGCAGCTCCCTGGGGGGAACGCAGTTCTTC. Translating it yields CASSSLGGTQFF.

The J gene is TRBJ2-3, the V gene TRBV18; D remains ambiguous. V shed 3 bases and J shed 0 bases, with 7 bases lying between them. This CDR3 is built from 14 residues. Germline CDR1 is KGHSH and CDR2 is LQKENI. CDR3 coding DNA: TGTGCCAGCTCACCGACGGCTAGCACAGATACGCAGTATTTT. This translates into CASSPTASTDTQYF.

The chain is built from TRBV4-1 and TRBJ1-4, with TRBD1 matching 10 bases. The germline V gene has CDR1 MGHRA and CDR2 YSYEKL. The J segment lost 6 bases and the V segment lost 4 bases, leaving 8 bases of the junction unmatched. The CDR3 has 16 residues. The CDR3 DNA reads TGCGCCAGCAGCCCTCGATCTGGGACAGGGGATGAAAAACTGTTTTTT. Translating gives CASSPRSGTGDEKLFF.